The entry that follows covers one TCR beta chain sequence. Its recognized antigen is unknown. The input lacks base qualities; no much larger clone sits a single base away. Genomic DNA was isolated from the sorted cells so that the TCRbeta CDR3 region could be sequenced. The immunoSEQ Assay was used for sequencing of TCRbeta CDR3 regions. This immuneACCESS table, as held by TCRdb, lists in-frame sequences with V and J called but not all clones. Of the missing ones, under half trace to an unresolved V gene in checked studies; the others have no known cause. Recorded for this sample are roughly 62,000 clones; 70% to 85% of them occurred a single time. The ten top clones hold about 2.4% of the sample. V and J lose 5 bases and 0 bases, and a span of 19 bases separates them. CDR3 length: 17 amino acids, cysteine to phenylalanine. The entry retains the CDR3 DNA only, 51 bases that are in frame from base 1. The germline V gene supplies CDR1 SGHNT and CDR2 YENEEA.

This entry comes from a study of OX40 agonist ivuxolimab in advanced cancers. General notes on the study: The costimulatory receptor OX40 (CD134) was targeted by ivuxolimab, a fully human IgG2 agonistic monoclonal antibody. Intravenous ivuxolimab was administered to patients every 2 weeks at six dose levels: 0.01, 0.1, 0.3, 1.5, 3 and 10 mg/kg. Of the roughly 51 patients in dose escalation, 19 had hepatocellular carcinoma, roughly 15 had melanoma, 9 had renal cell carcinoma and 9 had head and neck cancer. A male proportion of roughly 85% and a mean age of approximately 58 years, ranging from 23 to 79, were recorded for the dose-escalation cohort. Prior anti-PD-1, anti-PD-L1 or anti-CTLA-4 therapy was permitted, and approximately 40% of dose-escalation patients had received checkpoint inhibitors. Three dose-escalation patients achieved partial responses, one with hepatocellular carcinoma and two with cutaneous melanoma. Peripheral TCRbeta sequencing was intended to test whether TCR sequence diversity was altered and clonal T-cell expansion was caused by ivuxolimab. The monotherapy dose-escalation portion (N of about 50 patients) of the phase I ivuxolimab trial is reported in the paper. Study-wide findings and limitations: Which antigens the clonally expanded peripheral T cells were specific for was not determined. In the 0.1-3.0 mg/kg groups, partial responders were among the patients with the lowest normalized peripheral clonal expansion, particularly in CD8+ T cells. Low levels of normalized T-cell clonal expansion were also shown by some nonresponding patients. At doses of 0.1 to 3.0 mg/kg, clonal expansion of both CD4+ and CD8+ T cells in blood was seen between baseline and week 6. After ivuxolimab, CD8+ T cells had more expanded clones than CD4+ T cells on average.

Patients with a history of autoimmune disease or receiving systemic immunosuppression were excluded from the trial. Peripheral blood for TCR sequencing was collected from all dose cohorts at baseline, on cycle 4 day 1, and on cycle 7 day 1. Samples came from an open-label, multicenter, first-in-human phase I dose-escalation trial of ivuxolimab. Adults with locally advanced or metastatic melanoma, renal cell, hepatocellular, or head and neck squamous cell carcinoma were enrolled in the trial. Before TCR sequencing, CD4+ and CD8+ T cells were separately sorted from peripheral blood. The chain is encoded by TRBV11-3 joined to TRBJ2-5; the D gene is perhaps TRBD2, on 5 matching bases. The TCR sequence derives from an adult with an advanced solid tumor such as melanoma, head and neck, liver or kidney cancer. This specimen was CD4+ or CD8+ T cells sorted from blood, taken in a trial of the OX40 agonist ivuxolimab. This receptor carries the CDR3 CASSQRGPGLYQETQYF. Read as DNA, the sequence is TGTGCCAGCAGCCAGAGAGGGCCCGGACTGTACCAAGAGACCCAGTACTTC.